This T cell receptor (beta chain) was retrieved from a study of shared clonotypes between healthy human individuals. About this clone: At one end the junction does not follow the germline gene, possibly because of a read error.

Some clones are missing from TCRdb's copy, which holds only in-frame ones; the method was immunoSEQ multiplex PCR. The sample contains 850,000 to 1,200,000 clones, approximately 72% of which appear only once. The germline gives CDR1 SNHLY, CDR2 FYNNEI. CDR3 length: 14 amino acids. Sequenced: memory CD4+ T cells sorted from blood. Subset specified: CD45RA-negative fraction. V gene TRBV2 combines with J gene TRBJ2-7, with 8 bases aligning to TRBD1. The receptor was isolated from a man between 18 and 29 years old in good health. In nucleotides, the CDR3 is TGTGCCAGCAGCGAAGACAGGGGTGGATACGAGCAGTACTTC. Protein product: CASSEDRGGYEQYF.